This T cell receptor (beta chain) was captured in a study of CD8+ T cells in alopecia areata. In regard to this clone: Its antigen remains unidentified.

There are 19 residues in the CDR3. The ends were cut back, 4 bases at V and 0 bases at J, with 19 bases in the middle. Germline CDR1 is SGHTA and CDR2 is FQGNSA. Following extraction, RNA underwent reverse transcription to cDNA, which served as the sequencing template. Measured with immunoSEQ multiplex PCR; TCRdb has only the in-frame clones, and not every one. Of over 200,000 clones detected, 50% to 60% appear once; the ten largest clones hold more than 0.4%. General study points: Especially in alopecia totalis/universalis, lesional scalp showed greater clonality than normal scalp did.

V is TRBV7-2 and J is TRBJ2-6; a weak D match, TRBD1 (5 bases). The TCR sequence derives from a human donor with alopecia areata. The material was CD4+ T cells sorted from blood, obtained at week 0. The CDR3 region has the DNA TGTGCCAGCAGCTCCTTCGGGTCCAGGGTCAACTCTGGGGCCAACGTCCTGACTTTC. Its translation is CASSSFGSRVNSGANVLTF.